This TCR beta chain derives from a study of CD8 T cells in Susac syndrome. Study-level background: At the time of blood draw, patients with Susac syndrome were therapy-naive, receiving corticosteroids, or receiving intravenous immunoglobulin alone.

The V segment lost 3 bases and the J segment 6 bases; nucleotides outside the gene matches: 4. This CDR3 has 14 amino acids. Reverse transcription used roughly 0.5 to 1 ug RNA and random hexamers. One entry per CDR3 protein, called by TCRdb with MiXCR from the immunoSEQ multiplex PCR reads. The sample carries 170,000 or so distinct CDR3 sequences, about 96% recorded once. The rearrangement links TRBV12-3 or TRBV12-4 to TRBJ2-1; 8 nucleotides align to TRBD1. This sequence originates from a human donor with Susac syndrome. Sequenced sample: CD4+ T cells from PBMCs. The CDR3 DNA follows: TGTGCCAGCAGTTTTAGACAGGGGAGCAATGAGCAGTTCTTC. Translating it yields CASSFRQGSNEQFF.